What follows are 2 T cell receptor beta chains derived from one specimen sequenced in a study of blood T cells in healthy people across ages. Then a second PCR, running about 6 to 12 cycles, was carried out with a sample-barcoded 5' primer and a J-beta primer mix. TCRdb re-called the 5' RACE reads with MiXCR, one entry per CDR3 protein. The data contain 600,000 or so distinct CDR3 sequences, about 30% of them seen just once; the ten biggest clones take up more than 15%. Sequences were obtained from blood. The receptors come from a woman aged 80 or older in good health.

The V gene is TRBV5-1, the J gene TRBJ1-3, with a weak D call TRBD1 (6 bases). CDR3 length: 17 residues. The germline V and J ends were trimmed by 2 bases and 2 bases, with 17 bases remaining between them. Per the germline V gene, CDR1 is SGHRS and CDR2 is YFSETQ. The CDR3 DNA sequence: TGCGCCAGCAGCTTCACGACAGGTACTTCTACTGGAAACACCATATATTTT. It is translated as CASSFTTGTSTGNTIYF.

This clonotype was recorded a few times. The CDR3 spells CASSLVRGGHGNIQYF. Here the CDR3 DNA reads TGTGCCAGCAGCTTAGTTCGGGGGGGCCACGGGAACATTCAGTACTTC. The chain combines TRBV7-2 with TRBJ2-7, with TRBD2 matching 8 bases. The J call may be in error: the DNA end matches TRBJ2-4 better. This CDR3 comprises 16 residues. Germline loops: CDR1 SGHTA, CDR2 FQGNSA.